This T cell receptor (beta chain) was retrieved from a study of T cell responses to AZD1222 COVID-19 vaccine. Points on this clone: Its specificity is unknown.

Produced via immunoSEQ multiplex PCR; TCRdb's table is partial and in-frame only. The sample records about 81,000 clones, 90% being singletons. Study-wide results and limits: The span of vaccine-associated CD4 TCRs extended across spike, with dominance at 160-218 and 743-854. Clonal diversity may have been underestimated, and the donors were mostly white British, with more females than males.

This CDR3 is built from 16 residues. CDR1 is LGHNA and CDR2 is YSLEER in the germline V gene. With V trimmed by 0 bases and J by 5 bases, 8 bases remained unmatched. The genes are TRBV4-3 and TRBJ2-5; 8 nucleotides agree with TRBD1. The material sequenced was peripheral blood, taken 28 days after the second AZD1222 dose. The sequence came from an adult who received the AZD1222 COVID-19 vaccine. The CDR3 DNA sequence: TGCGCCAGCAGCCAAGAGCAGGGGGCGCCACGGGAGACCCAGTACTTC. It encodes CASSQEQGAPRETQYF.